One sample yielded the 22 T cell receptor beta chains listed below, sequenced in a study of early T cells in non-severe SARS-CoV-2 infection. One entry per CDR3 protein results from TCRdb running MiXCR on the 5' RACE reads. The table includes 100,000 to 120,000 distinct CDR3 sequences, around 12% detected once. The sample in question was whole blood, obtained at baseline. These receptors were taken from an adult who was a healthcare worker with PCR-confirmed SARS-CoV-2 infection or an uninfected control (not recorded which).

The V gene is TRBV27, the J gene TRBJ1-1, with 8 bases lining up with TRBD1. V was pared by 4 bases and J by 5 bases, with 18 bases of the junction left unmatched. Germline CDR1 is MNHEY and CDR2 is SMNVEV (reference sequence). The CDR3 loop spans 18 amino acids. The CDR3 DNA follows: TGTGCCAGCAGTTCAGGGGGCGCTCTGGGTTTGGTTTCAACTGAAGCTTTCTTT. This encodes CASSSGGALGLVSTEAFF.

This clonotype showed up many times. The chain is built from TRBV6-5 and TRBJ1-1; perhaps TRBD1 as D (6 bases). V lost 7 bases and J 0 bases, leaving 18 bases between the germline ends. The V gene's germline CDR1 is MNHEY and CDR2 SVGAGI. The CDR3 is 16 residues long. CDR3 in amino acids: CASTRTVWGMNTEAFF. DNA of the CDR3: TGTGCCAGCACCCGGACAGTGTGGGGGATGAACACTGAAGCTTTCTTT.

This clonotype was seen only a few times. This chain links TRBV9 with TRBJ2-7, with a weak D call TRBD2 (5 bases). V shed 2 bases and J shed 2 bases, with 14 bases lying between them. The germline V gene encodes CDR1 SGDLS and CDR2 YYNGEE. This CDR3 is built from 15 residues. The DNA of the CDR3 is TGTGCCAGCAGCGTGGACGGTAGCGAAACCTACGAGCAGTACTTC. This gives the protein CASSVDGSETYEQYF.

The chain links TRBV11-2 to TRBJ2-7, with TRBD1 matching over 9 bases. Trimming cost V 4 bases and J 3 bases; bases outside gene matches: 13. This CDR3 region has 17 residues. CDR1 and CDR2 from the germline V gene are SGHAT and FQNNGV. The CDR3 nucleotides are TGTGCCAGCAGCTCGATTACCGGGACAGGGAACCTCTACGAGCAGTACTTC. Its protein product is CASSSITGTGNLYEQYF.

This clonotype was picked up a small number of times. The CDR3 bases are TGTGCCAGCAGCCCTAGCAGGGGCGGTGGATATGGCTACACCTTC. Amino acid sequence: CASSPSRGGGYGYTF. The chain uses TRBV2 and TRBJ1-2; tentatively, D is TRBD1 (6 bases). Per germline, CDR1 SNHLY and CDR2 FYNNEI. The CDR3 has 15 amino acids. V was trimmed by 6 bases and J by 5 bases, leaving 19 bases between them.

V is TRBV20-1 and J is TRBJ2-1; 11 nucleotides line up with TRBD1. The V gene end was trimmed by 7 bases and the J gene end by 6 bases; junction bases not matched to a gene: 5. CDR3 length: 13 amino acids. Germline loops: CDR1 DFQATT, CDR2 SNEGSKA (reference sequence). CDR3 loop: CSGSGTGGNEQFF. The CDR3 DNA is TGCAGTGGATCCGGGACAGGGGGCAATGAGCAGTTCTTC.

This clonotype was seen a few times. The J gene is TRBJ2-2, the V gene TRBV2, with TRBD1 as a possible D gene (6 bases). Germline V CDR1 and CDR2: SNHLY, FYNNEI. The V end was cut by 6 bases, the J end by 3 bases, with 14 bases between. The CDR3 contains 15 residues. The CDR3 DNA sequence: TGTGCCAGCAGCGAGCAGGGGCTGTACACCGGGGAGCTGTTTTTT. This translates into CASSEQGLYTGELFF.

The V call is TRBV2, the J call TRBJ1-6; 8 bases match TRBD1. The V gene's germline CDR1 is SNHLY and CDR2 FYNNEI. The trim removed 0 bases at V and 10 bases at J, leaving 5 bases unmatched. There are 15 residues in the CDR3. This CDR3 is CASSEAGRGRSPLHF. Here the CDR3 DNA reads TGTGCCAGCAGTGAAGCGGGCAGGGGGCGATCACCCCTCCACTTT. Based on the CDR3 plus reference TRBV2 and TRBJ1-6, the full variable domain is EPEVTQTPSHQVTQMGQEVILRCVPISNHLYFYWYRQILGQKVEFLVSFYNNEISEKSEIFDDQFSVERPDGSNFTLKIRSTKLEDSAMYFCASSEAGRGRSPLHFGNGTRLTVT.

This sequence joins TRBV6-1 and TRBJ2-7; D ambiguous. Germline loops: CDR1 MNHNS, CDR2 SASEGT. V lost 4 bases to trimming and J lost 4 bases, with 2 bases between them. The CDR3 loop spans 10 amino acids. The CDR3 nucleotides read TGTGCCAGCAGTGTTTACGAGCAGTACTTC. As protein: CASSVYEQYF.

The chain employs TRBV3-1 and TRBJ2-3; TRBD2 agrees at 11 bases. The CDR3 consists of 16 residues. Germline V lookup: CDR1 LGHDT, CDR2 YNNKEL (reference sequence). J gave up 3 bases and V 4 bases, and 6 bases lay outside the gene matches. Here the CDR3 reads CASSPKLAGATDTQYF. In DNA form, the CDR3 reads TGTGCCAGCAGCCCTAAACTAGCGGGAGCGACAGATACGCAGTATTTT.

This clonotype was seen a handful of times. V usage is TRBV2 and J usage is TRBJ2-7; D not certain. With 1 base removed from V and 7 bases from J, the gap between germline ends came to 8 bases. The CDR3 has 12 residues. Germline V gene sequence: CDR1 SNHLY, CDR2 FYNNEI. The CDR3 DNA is TGTGCCAGCAGTGAAGTACGGGTTGAGCAGTACTTC. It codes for CASSEVRVEQYF.

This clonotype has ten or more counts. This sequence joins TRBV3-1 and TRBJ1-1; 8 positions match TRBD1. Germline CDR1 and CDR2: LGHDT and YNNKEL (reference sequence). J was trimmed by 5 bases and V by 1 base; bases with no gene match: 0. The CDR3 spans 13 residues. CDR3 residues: CASSQGQGTEAFF. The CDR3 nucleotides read TGTGCCAGCAGCCAAGGACAGGGGACTGAAGCTTTCTTT.

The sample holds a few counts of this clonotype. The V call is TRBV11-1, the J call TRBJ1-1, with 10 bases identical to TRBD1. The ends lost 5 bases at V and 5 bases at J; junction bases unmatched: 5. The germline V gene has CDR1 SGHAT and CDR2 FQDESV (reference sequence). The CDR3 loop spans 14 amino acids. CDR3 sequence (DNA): TGTGCCAGCAGCGGGGACAGGGGTAGTACTGAAGCTTTCTTT. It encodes CASSGDRGSTEAFF. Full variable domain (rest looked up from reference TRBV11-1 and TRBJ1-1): EAEVAQSPRYKITEKSQAVAFWCDPISGHATLYWYRQILGQGPELLVQFQDESVVDDSQLPKDRFSAERLKGVDSTLKIQPAELGDSAMYLCASSGDRGSTEAFFGQGTRLTVV.

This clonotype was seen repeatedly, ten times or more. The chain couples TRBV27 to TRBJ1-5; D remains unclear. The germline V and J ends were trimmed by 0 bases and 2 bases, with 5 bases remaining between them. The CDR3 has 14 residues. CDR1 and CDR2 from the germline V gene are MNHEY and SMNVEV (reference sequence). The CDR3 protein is CASSLSYGNQPQHF. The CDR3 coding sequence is TGTGCCAGCAGTTTATCCTATGGCAATCAGCCCCAGCATTTT.

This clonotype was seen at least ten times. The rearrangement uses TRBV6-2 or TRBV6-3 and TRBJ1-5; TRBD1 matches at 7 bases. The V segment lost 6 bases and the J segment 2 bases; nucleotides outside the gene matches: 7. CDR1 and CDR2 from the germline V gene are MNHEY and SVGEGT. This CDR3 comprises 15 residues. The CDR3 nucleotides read TGTGCCAGCAGGACAGGGCTGGCGGGCAATCAGCCCCAGCATTTT. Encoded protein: CASRTGLAGNQPQHF.

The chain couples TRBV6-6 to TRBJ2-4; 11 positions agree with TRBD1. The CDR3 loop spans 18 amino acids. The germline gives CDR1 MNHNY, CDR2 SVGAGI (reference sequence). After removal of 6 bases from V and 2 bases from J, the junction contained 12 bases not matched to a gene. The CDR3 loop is CASSQYRGQGASKNIQYF. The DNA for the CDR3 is TGTGCCAGCAGCCAGTATCGCGGACAGGGGGCCTCCAAAAACATTCAGTACTTC.

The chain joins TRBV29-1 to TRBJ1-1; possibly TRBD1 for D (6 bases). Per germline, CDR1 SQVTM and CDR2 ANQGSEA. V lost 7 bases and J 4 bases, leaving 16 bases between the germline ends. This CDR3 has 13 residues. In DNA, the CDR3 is TGCAGCGGCGGAGGGGGAACGGCCACTGAAGCTTTCTTT. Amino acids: CSGGGGTATEAFF.

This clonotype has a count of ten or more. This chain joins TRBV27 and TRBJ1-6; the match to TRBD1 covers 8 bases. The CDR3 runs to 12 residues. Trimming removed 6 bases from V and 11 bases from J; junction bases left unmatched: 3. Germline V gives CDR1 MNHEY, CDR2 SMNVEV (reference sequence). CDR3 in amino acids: CASRETGAPLHF. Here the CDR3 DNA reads TGTGCCAGCAGAGAGACAGGGGCACCCCTCCACTTT.

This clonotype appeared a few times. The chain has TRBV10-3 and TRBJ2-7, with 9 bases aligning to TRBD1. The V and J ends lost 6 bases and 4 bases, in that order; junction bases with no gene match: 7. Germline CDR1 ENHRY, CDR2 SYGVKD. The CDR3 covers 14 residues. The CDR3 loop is CAISGTGTWYEQYF. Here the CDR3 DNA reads TGTGCCATCAGCGGGACAGGGACGTGGTACGAGCAGTACTTC.

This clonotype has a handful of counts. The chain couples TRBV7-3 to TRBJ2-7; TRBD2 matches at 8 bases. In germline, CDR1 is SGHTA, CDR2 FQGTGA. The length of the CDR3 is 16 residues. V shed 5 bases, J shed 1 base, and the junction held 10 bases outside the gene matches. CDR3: CASSTIAGKMSYEQYF. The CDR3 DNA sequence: TGTGCCAGCAGCACAATAGCGGGGAAGATGTCCTACGAGCAGTACTTC.

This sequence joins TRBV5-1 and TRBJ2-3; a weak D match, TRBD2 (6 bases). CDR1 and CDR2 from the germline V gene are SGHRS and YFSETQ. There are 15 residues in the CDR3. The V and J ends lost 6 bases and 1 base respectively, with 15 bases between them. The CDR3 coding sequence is TGCGCCAGCATTCCCAACCCTAGCGGCACAGATACGCAGTATTTT. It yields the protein CASIPNPSGTDTQYF.

The CDR3 nucleotides are TGTGCCAGCACCGTAAGGACAGTTAACACCGGGGAGCTGTTTTTT. Translated: CASTVRTVNTGELFF. The chain carries TRBV12-3 or TRBV12-4 and TRBJ2-2, with a possible D match to TRBD1 (6 bases). V was trimmed by 7 bases and J by 2 bases, leaving 14 bases between them. The CDR3 runs 15 residues.